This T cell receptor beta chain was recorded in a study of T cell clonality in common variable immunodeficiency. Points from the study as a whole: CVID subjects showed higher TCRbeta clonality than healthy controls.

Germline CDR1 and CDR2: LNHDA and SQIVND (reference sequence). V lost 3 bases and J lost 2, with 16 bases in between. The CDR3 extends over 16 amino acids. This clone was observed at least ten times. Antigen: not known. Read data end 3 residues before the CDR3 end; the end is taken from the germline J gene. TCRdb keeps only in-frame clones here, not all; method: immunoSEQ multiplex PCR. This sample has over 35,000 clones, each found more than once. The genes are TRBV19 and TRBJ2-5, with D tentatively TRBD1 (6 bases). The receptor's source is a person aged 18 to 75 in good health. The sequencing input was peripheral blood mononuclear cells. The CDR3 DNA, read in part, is TGTGCCAGTAGTATTTCGAAGGACAGTTCGCAAGAGACC. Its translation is CASSISKDSSQET. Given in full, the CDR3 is CASSISKDSSQETQYF.